The T cell receptor (beta chain) under discussion was sequenced for a study of cytomegalovirus exposure and HLA in healthy donors. Study context: Falling in the Caucasian-associated ancestry cluster were about 82% of 350 to 400 genotyped donors. Study-level findings and limits: Immune exposure was documented only through CMV serostatus.

Donors were nominally healthy when sampled, though unrecorded immune exposures were likely. Vbeta (60) and Jbeta (13) primers were used in the PCR. Original methodology: It was a later analysis that counted about 80 million unique TCR beta chains, of which roughly 11 million were shared. Assay used: immunoSEQ multiplex PCR; TCRdb lists only in-frame clones, some missing. The D gene and trimming were derived from the DNA, and the V and J assignments and clone size from that table. In the table there are about 180,000 clones, around 76% of which are singletons. Between the trimmed V and J ends, which lost 2 bases and 8 bases, there was a span of 12 bases. Germline CDR1 is LGHNA and CDR2 is YSLEER. The CDR3 runs 14 residues. Notes on this clone: What it binds is not known.

This sequence originates from a man aged 40-49 years in good health and CMV-seronegative. The specimen sequenced was PBMCs. The chain joins TRBV4-3 to TRBJ2-2; D remains ambiguous. CDR3 DNA sequence: TGCGCCAGCAGCCAACGTAATTCTCGGGGGGAGCTGTTTTTT. It specifies CASSQRNSRGELFF.